This T cell receptor (beta chain) was recorded in a study of T cell repertoires in cytomegalovirus infection. About the research overall: The study used recently identified HLA-C-restricted and well-studied HLA-B-restricted CMV epitopes. Indications came from public TCR beta signatures; they pointed to CMV infection and to a matching HLA type. Overall study findings and caveats: It was HLA-C-restricted CMV-specific TCR beta clonotypes that dominated the response ex vivo.

From the reads, TCRdb called clonotypes with MiXCR, one entry per CDR3 protein. There are tens of thousands of distinct CDR3 sequences in the sample; about 18% occur only once, and around 60% lies in the top ten. The CDR3 loop spans 15 amino acids. Per the germline V gene, CDR1 is SEHNR and CDR2 is FQNEAQ (reference sequence). Trimming took 2 bases from V and 3 from J, leaving 14 bases between them. With respect to this clonotype: Its target is not known.

This specimen consisted of CD8+ T cells from cultured PBMCs, obtained from culture after CMV antigen stimulation. The source is a human donor in good health (CMV status not recorded). Some clones in this sample may be carry-over from other donors' samples. The chain links TRBV7-9 to TRBJ2-7; no definite D call. The CDR3 protein is CASSLISSGHYEQYF. CDR3 in DNA: TGTGCCAGCAGCTTAATTTCATCCGGGCACTACGAGCAGTACTTC.